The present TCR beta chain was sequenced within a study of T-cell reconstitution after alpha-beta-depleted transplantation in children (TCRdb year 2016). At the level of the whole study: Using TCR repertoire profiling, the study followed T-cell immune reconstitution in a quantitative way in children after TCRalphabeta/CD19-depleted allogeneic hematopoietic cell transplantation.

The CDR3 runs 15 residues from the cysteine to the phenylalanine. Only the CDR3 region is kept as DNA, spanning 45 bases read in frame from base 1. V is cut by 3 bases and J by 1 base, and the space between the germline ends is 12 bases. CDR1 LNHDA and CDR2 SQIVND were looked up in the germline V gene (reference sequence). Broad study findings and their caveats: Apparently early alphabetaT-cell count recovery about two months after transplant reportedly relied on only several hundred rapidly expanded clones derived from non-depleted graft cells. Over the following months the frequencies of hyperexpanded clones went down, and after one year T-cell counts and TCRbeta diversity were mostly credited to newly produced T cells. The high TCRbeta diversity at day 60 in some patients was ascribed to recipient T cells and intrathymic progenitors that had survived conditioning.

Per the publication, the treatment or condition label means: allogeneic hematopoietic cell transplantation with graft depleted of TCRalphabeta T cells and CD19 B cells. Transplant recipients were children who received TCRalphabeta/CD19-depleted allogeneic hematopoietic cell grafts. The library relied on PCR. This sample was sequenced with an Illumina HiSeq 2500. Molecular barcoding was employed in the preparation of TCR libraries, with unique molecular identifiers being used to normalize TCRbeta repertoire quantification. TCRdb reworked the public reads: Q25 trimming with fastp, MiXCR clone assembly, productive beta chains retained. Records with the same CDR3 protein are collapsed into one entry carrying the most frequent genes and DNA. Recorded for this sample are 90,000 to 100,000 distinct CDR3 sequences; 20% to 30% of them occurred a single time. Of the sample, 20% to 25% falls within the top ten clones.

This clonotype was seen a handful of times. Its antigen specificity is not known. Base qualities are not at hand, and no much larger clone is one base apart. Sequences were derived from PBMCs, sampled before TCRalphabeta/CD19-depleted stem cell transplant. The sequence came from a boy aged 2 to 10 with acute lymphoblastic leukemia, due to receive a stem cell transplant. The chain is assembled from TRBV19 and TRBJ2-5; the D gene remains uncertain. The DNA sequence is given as TGTGCCAGTAGTATGATCACCGGGTTCCAAGAGACCCAGTACTTC. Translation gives CASSMITGFQETQYF.